Given below is one TCR beta chain in context. Antigen: not known. The data stem from a study of shared clonotypes between healthy human individuals. Terminally differentiated effector memory CD45RA+ cells were left out of the naive CD8 fraction, which was CD45RO-negative and positively selected for CCR7. Data came from immunoSEQ multiplex PCR; TCRdb stores just in-frame clones and leaves some out. The sample lists about 2 million clones, about 95% occurring once. Trimming left V 0 bases short and J 0 bases short, with 10 bases between. The germline CDR1 and CDR2 sequences are SGHRS and YFSETQ. The CDR3 totals 15 residues. Whole-study results and caveats: With several donors compared, roughly 5% of naive CD4 clonotypes were shared. The genetic and exposure-history diversity represented was limited by few donors.

The chain is built from TRBV5-1 and TRBJ2-7; a possible D gene is TRBD1 (6 bases). This clonotype was sampled from a man between 18 and 35 years old in good health. Specimen: naive CD8+ T cells sorted from blood. The CDR3 DNA reads TGCGCCAGCAGCTTGGCCCTACAGGGCTCCTACGAGCAGTACTTC. Translating it yields CASSLALQGSYEQYF.